These 20 T cell receptor beta chains originate from one sample sequenced in a study of T cell repertoires in cytomegalovirus infection. MiXCR, run by TCRdb on the reads, gives a single entry per CDR3 protein. The sample carries some 450,000 distinct CDR3 sequences, roughly 30% recorded once. Sequenced input: PBMCs. The receptors here all came from a human donor in good health (CMV status not recorded). Some clones in this sample may be carry-over from other donors' samples.

This clonotype was observed a few times. J is TRBJ1-5 and V is TRBV29-1; possible D gene TRBD1, 5 bases. Germline V gene data show CDR1 as SQVTM and CDR2 as ANQGSEA. The CDR3 contains 13 residues. Trimming removed 5 bases at V and 6 bases at J, with 14 bases between. The CDR3 region has the DNA TGCAGCGTTTCCCCGGGGGTGGGTCAGCCCCAGCATTTT. It is translated as CSVSPGVGQPQHF.

This clonotype has more than one count but fewer than ten. The V gene is TRBV11-3, the J gene TRBJ1-1; tentative D call: TRBD1 (5 bases). Germline CDR1 reads SGHNT; CDR2 reads YENEEA. This CDR3 has 15 amino acids. Trimming took 5 bases from V and 4 from J, leaving 17 bases between them. CDR3 amino acids: CASSPSGGQGTEAFF. In nucleotides, the CDR3 is TGTGCCAGCAGCCCCTCTGGCGGGCAGGGCACTGAAGCTTTCTTT. The variable domain in full, with the rest retrieved from reference TRBV11-3 and TRBJ1-1, is EAGVVQSPRYKIIEKKQPVAFWCNPISGHNTLYWYLQNLGQGPELLIRYENEEAVDDSQLPKDRFSAERLKGVDSTLKIQPAELGDSAVYLCASSPSGGQGTEAFFGQGTRLTVV.

The genes are TRBV15 and TRBJ2-1, with D tentatively TRBD2 (6 bases). CDR1 and CDR2 (germline): LNHNV, YYDKDF (reference sequence). The CDR3 runs 15 residues. Trimming removed 5 bases from V and 8 bases from J, with 19 bases in between. CDR3 sequence: CATSARAGPGDEQFF. Here the CDR3 DNA reads TGTGCCACCAGCGCACGAGCGGGCCCCGGGGATGAGCAGTTCTTC.

The chain carries TRBV4-1 and TRBJ2-7; 8 bases fit TRBD1. The germline V gene encodes CDR1 MGHRA and CDR2 YSYEKL. The CDR3 contains 17 residues. V lost 4 bases to trimming and J lost 0 bases; unmatched junction nucleotides: 11. CDR3 protein: CASSLTQDREVSYEQYF. The DNA of the CDR3 is TGCGCCAGCAGCCTTACCCAGGACAGGGAGGTCTCCTACGAGCAGTACTTC.

This sequence joins TRBV12-3 or TRBV12-4 and TRBJ1-4; no firm D call. This CDR3 contains 14 residues. The ends were cut back, 1 base at V and 8 bases at J, with 11 bases in the middle. CDR3 sequence: CASSLEGGEEKLFF. The DNA of the CDR3 is TGTGCCAGCAGTTTAGAGGGAGGAGAAGAAAAACTGTTTTTT.

About this clonotype: A much larger clone lies one base from this, so it may be a read error. The CDR3 does not end in the conserved phenylalanine or tryptophan, so this is likely a read error. This chain joins TRBV7-9 and TRBJ2-5, with TRBD2 matching 8 bases. The CDR3 spans 16 residues. V lost 0 bases, J lost 4 bases, and 7 bases stayed unmatched. Per germline, CDR1 SEHNR and CDR2 FQNEAQ (reference sequence). The chain's CDR3 is CASSLAERGGRETQYL. Here the CDR3 DNA reads TGTGCCAGCAGCTTAGCTGAACGGGGGGGCCGAGAGACCCAGTACTTA.

This clonotype was detected a few times. The chain carries TRBV6-6 and TRBJ1-2; D perhaps matches TRBD1 (5 bases). Germline CDR1 MNHNY, CDR2 SVGAGI (reference sequence). The CDR3 length is 14 residues. The ends were cut back, 4 bases at V and 2 bases at J, with 11 bases in the middle. CDR3 loop: CASSLPRGNYGYTF. DNA of the CDR3: TGTGCCAGCAGTTTACCGAGGGGAAACTATGGCTACACCTTC.

This clonotype was found a few times. This chain's CDR3 is CASSKLAGETQYF. Written as DNA, the CDR3 is TGTGCCAGCAGCAAACTAGCGGGGGAGACCCAGTACTTC. The chain has TRBV5-4 and TRBJ2-5; 10 bases agree with TRBD2. The V segment lost 4 bases and the J segment 5 bases; nucleotides outside the gene matches: 2. In germline, CDR1 is SGHNT, CDR2 YYREEE (reference sequence). This CDR3 is 13 amino acids long.

As for this clonotype: The junction departs from germline at one end; a sequencing error may be responsible. The CDR3: CASIFDPGGNYGSTF. The CDR3, as DNA: TGTGCCAGCATCTTTGACCCGGGGGGGAACTATGGCTCCACATTC. The rearrangement links TRBV5-4 to TRBJ1-2; D is perhaps TRBD1 (5 bases). The CDR3 contains 15 residues. The germline gives CDR1 SGHNT, CDR2 YYREEE (reference sequence).

The V call is TRBV19, the J call TRBJ1-1; a possible D gene is TRBD1 (6 bases). The V end was cut by 5 bases, the J end by 4 bases, with 14 bases between. CDR3 length: 14 amino acids. Germline-derived CDR1 and CDR2 are LNHDA and SQIVND (reference sequence). The CDR3 sequence is CASSYTGRLTEAFF. CDR3 DNA: TGTGCCAGTAGTTACACAGGGAGGCTCACTGAAGCTTTCTTT.

This chain links TRBV24-1 with TRBJ1-5; 9 bases are shared with TRBD1. The CDR3 has 15 amino acids. Germline lookup yields CDR1 KGHDR and CDR2 SFDVKD. The V gene end was trimmed by 4 bases and the J gene end by 6 bases; junction bases not matched to a gene: 6. The CDR3 reads CATSESGQGAQPQHF. For the CDR3, the DNA is TGTGCCACCAGTGAGTCGGGACAGGGAGCTCAGCCCCAGCATTTT.

The rearrangement joins TRBV4-1 to TRBJ1-1; D is unclear. CDR3 length: 14 amino acids. Trimming left V 1 base short and J 2 bases short, with 8 bases between. Per germline, CDR1 MGHRA and CDR2 YSYEKL. DNA of the CDR3: TGCGCCAGCAGCCAAGGGGGAGCCAACACTGAAGCTTTCTTT. The encoded protein is CASSQGGANTEAFF.

The chain links TRBV6-6 to TRBJ2-6; D not resolved. Trimming stripped 8 bases from V and 7 bases from J, with 3 bases between. The CDR3 is 10 residues long. In germline, CDR1 is MNHNY, CDR2 SVGAGI (reference sequence). In DNA, the CDR3 is TGTGCCAGCTTTGCCAACGTCCTGACTTTC. Its protein is CASFANVLTF.

The CDR3 loop is CATSRESDRGYLFF. CDR3 in DNA: TGTGCCACCAGCAGAGAATCAGACAGGGGTTATCTGTTCTTC. The chain links TRBV15 to TRBJ2-1, with 8 nucleotides matching TRBD1. The CDR3 runs to 14 residues. V lost 0 bases to trimming and J lost 15 bases; unmatched junction nucleotides: 10. Germline V lookup: CDR1 LNHNV, CDR2 YYDKDF (reference sequence).

The V call is TRBV7-8, the J call TRBJ2-1; the match to TRBD2 covers 9 bases. Germline loops: CDR1 SGHVS, CDR2 FQNEAQ. The CDR3 loop spans 14 amino acids. V was pared by 5 bases and J by 7 bases, with 6 bases of the junction left unmatched. Written as DNA, the CDR3 is TGTGCCAGCAGCGTTAGCGGGGGACAAAATGAGCAGTTCTTC. Translation: CASSVSGGQNEQFF. Together with reference TRBV7-8 and TRBJ2-1, the CDR3 gives the full variable domain: GAGVSQSPRYKVAKRGQDVALRCDPISGHVSLFWYQQALGQGPEFLTYFQNEAQLDKSGLPSDRFFAERPEGSVSTLKIQRTQQEDSAVYLCASSVSGGQNEQFFGPGTRLTVL.

Many counts were recorded for this clonotype. This chain connects TRBV11-1 to TRBJ2-1, with D maybe TRBD2 (5 bases). Germline lookup yields CDR1 SGHAT and CDR2 FQDESV (reference sequence). The CDR3 sequence is 17 residues long. V lost 1 base and J lost 8, with 21 bases in between. The CDR3 protein is CASSLVFGNPVKDEQFF. In DNA form, the CDR3 reads TGTGCCAGCAGCTTAGTTTTCGGGAACCCGGTTAAAGATGAGCAGTTCTTC.

The chain recombines TRBV6-2 or TRBV6-3 with TRBJ2-5, with D possibly being TRBD1 or TRBD2 (7 bases each). V lost 5 bases and J lost 4, with 17 bases in between. Germline values: CDR1 MNHEY, CDR2 SVGEGT. CDR3 length equals 15 residues. The CDR3 nucleotides read TGTGCCAGCAGTCCCCAGGGGGGGAACGGAGAGACCCAGTACTTC. Residues: CASSPQGGNGETQYF.

The chain combines TRBV20-1 with TRBJ2-2; D may be TRBD1 (5 bases). This CDR3 contains 14 residues. Trimming took off 3 bases at V and 1 base at J, with 9 bases between the two ends. Germline CDR1 DFQATT, CDR2 SNEGSKA (reference sequence). CDR3 region: CSARRQGNTGELFF. The CDR3, as DNA: TGCAGTGCTAGGAGGCAGGGGAACACCGGGGAGCTGTTTTTT.

This clonotype was picked up many times. This rearrangement joins TRBV28 to TRBJ1-4; D remains unclear. Germline V CDR1 and CDR2: MDHEN, SYDVKM. The CDR3 totals 15 residues. Trimming took off 6 bases at V and 0 bases at J, with 11 bases between the two ends. The CDR3 sequence: CASSPGGATNEKLFF. CDR3 nucleotides: TGTGCCAGCAGCCCTGGTGGGGCAACTAATGAAAAACTGTTTTTT.

This clonotype was observed a handful of times. This chain connects TRBV28 to TRBJ1-2, with no clear D. The CDR3 loop spans 13 amino acids. Trimming shortened V by 3 bases and J by 8 bases, and 13 bases separated the two germline ends. Germline V gives CDR1 MDHEN, CDR2 SYDVKM. The chain's CDR3 is CASSFRLGGGYTF. The CDR3 DNA reads as TGTGCCAGCAGTTTTCGTCTGGGTGGAGGCTACACCTTC.